Each of the 29 T cell receptor beta chains below was sequenced from the same sample in a study of T-cell memory formation after mild COVID-19. One entry per CDR3 protein results from TCRdb running MiXCR on the 5' RACE reads. The table has about 140,000 distinct CDR3 sequences, 15% to 20% seen once. The sample taken for sequencing was PBMCs or a T cell subset sorted from them (not recorded which). These receptors came from an adult woman who had mild COVID-19 (a few samples of this study predate the infection). Cell type and time point are not known.

The chain recombines TRBV25-1 with TRBJ2-3; D possibly corresponds to TRBD2 (6 bases). Looked up from germline, CDR1 is MGHDK and CDR2 is SYGVNS. V shed 3 bases and J shed 3 bases, with 7 bases lying between them. This CDR3 has 13 residues. In DNA form, the CDR3 reads TGTGCCAGCAGTGATGCGGGAACAGATACGCAGTATTTT. This sequence encodes CASSDAGTDTQYF.

V usage is TRBV2 and J usage is TRBJ2-1; 9 bases map to TRBD1. V lost 8 bases to trimming and J lost 12 bases; unmatched junction nucleotides: 11. Per the germline V gene, CDR1 is SNHLY and CDR2 is FYNNEI. The CDR3 is 13 residues long. CDR3 nucleotide sequence: TGTGCCAGCGCGGGACAGGGTTATGGTGGGCAGTTCTTC. Translated, it gives CASAGQGYGGQFF.

V gene TRBV10-2 combines with J gene TRBJ2-7; 12 bases are a match to TRBD2. After removal of 6 bases from V and 5 bases from J, the junction contained 5 bases not matched to a gene. The CDR3 has 14 residues. Germline V gives CDR1 WSHSY, CDR2 SAAADI. The CDR3 DNA reads TGCGCCAGCAGATCGACTAGCGGGGGCGACGAGCAGTACTTC. Residues: CASRSTSGGDEQYF.

This clonotype was observed a few times. The chain is built from TRBV18 and TRBJ2-1; tentative D call: TRBD2 (5 bases). The CDR3 sequence is 14 residues long. Germline V gene lookup returns CDR1 KGHSH and CDR2 LQKENI. Trimming left V 3 bases short and J 3 bases short, with 9 bases between. The chain's CDR3 is CASSPTGNYNEQFF. CDR3 in DNA: TGTGCCAGCTCACCGACCGGGAACTACAATGAGCAGTTCTTC.

V is TRBV2 and J is TRBJ2-7; TRBD2 is a possible D gene (6 bases). V shed 6 bases and J shed 4 bases, with 10 bases lying between them. The CDR3 sequence is 12 residues long. Germline CDR1 SNHLY, CDR2 FYNNEI. The chain's CDR3 is CASSVGLYEQYF. For the CDR3, the DNA is TGTGCCAGCAGCGTGGGACTGTACGAGCAGTACTTC. Drawing the rest from reference TRBV2 and TRBJ2-7, the complete variable domain is EPEVTQTPSHQVTQMGQEVILRCVPISNHLYFYWYRQILGQKVEFLVSFYNNEISEKSEIFDDQFSVERPDGSNFTLKIRSTKLEDSAMYFCASSVGLYEQYFGPGTRLTVT.

This clonotype turned up a few times. The chain carries TRBV4-1 and TRBJ2-1, with 11 bases aligning to TRBD1. CDR1 MGHRA and CDR2 YSYEKL come from the germline V gene. This CDR3 has 15 amino acids. J gave up 6 bases and V 5 bases, and 6 bases lay outside the gene matches. CDR3 sequence reads: CASSKPGQGVNEQFF. The CDR3 region has the DNA TGCGCCAGCAGCAAACCGGGACAGGGGGTCAATGAGCAGTTCTTC.

The chain joins TRBV7-9 to TRBJ2-7; no reliable D call. This CDR3 is 14 amino acids long. From germline, CDR1 is SEHNR and CDR2 FQNEAQ (reference sequence). V lost 1 base to trimming and J lost 1 base, with 8 bases between them. CDR3 sequence (DNA): TGTGCCAGCAGCTTAGATCCGGGTTCCTACGAGCAGTACTTC. Its translation is CASSLDPGSYEQYF. The variable domain in full, with the rest retrieved from reference TRBV7-9 and TRBJ2-7, is DTGVSQNPRHKITKRGQNVTFRCDPISEHNRLYWYRQTLGQGPEFLTYFQNEAQLEKSRLLSDRFSAERPKGSFSTLEIQRTEQGDSAMYLCASSLDPGSYEQYFGPGTRLTVT.

The gene calls are TRBV5-1 and TRBJ1-2; 8 bases align to TRBD1. J lost 3 bases, V lost 3 bases, and 4 bases had no gene match. The CDR3 is 14 amino acids. Germline CDR1 is SGHRS and CDR2 is YFSETQ. CDR3 sequence reads: CASSSTGDHYGYTF. Written as DNA, the CDR3 is TGCGCCAGCAGCTCGACAGGGGACCACTATGGCTACACCTTC.

This clonotype was observed a handful of times. The chain is built from TRBV10-2 and TRBJ1-1; D may be TRBD1 (5 bases). V lost 7 bases, J lost 1 base, and 7 bases lay in between. Germline V lookup: CDR1 WSHSY, CDR2 SAAADI. The CDR3 is made up of 12 amino acids. Here the CDR3 reads CASTDRNTEAFF. Here the CDR3 DNA reads TGCGCCAGCACTGACAGGAACACTGAAGCTTTCTTT.

This clonotype was seen a few times. The rearrangement uses TRBV20-1 and TRBJ1-1; the match to TRBD1 covers 10 bases. The CDR3 totals 18 residues. V gave up 1 base and J gave up 3 bases; unmatched junction bases: 14. In germline, CDR1 is DFQATT, CDR2 SNEGSKA (reference sequence). The CDR3: CSARGYGQGVRSDTEAFF. In nucleotides, the CDR3 is TGCAGTGCTAGAGGATACGGACAGGGGGTTAGGTCGGACACTGAAGCTTTCTTT.

In its sample, this clonotype was seen a few times. The chain carries TRBV10-3 and TRBJ1-6; TRBD1 might be the D (5 bases). Germline V gene data show CDR1 as ENHRY and CDR2 as SYGVKD. The CDR3 is 13 amino acids. Trimming cost V 6 bases and J 8 bases, with 11 bases left between them. The CDR3 DNA is TGTGCCATCAGCGGGACCGGGGATTCACCCCTCCACTTT. Amino acids: CAISGTGDSPLHF.

This clonotype was counted a few times. The J gene is TRBJ2-2, the V gene TRBV12-3 or TRBV12-4; D is perhaps TRBD1 or TRBD2 (6 bases each). This CDR3 is built from 14 residues. V was shortened by 4 bases and J by 7 bases, with 13 bases between the two germline ends. The CDR3 DNA reads as TGTGCCAGCAGTTCACGGGGGCTCGGCGGGGAGCTGTTTTTT. Encoded protein: CASSSRGLGGELFF.

This clonotype has more than one count but fewer than ten. This chain uses TRBV3-1 with TRBJ1-6, with a possible D match to TRBD1 (5 bases). The V end lost 3 bases, the J end lost 7 bases, and 13 bases lay between the germline ends. The CDR3 is 15 amino acids. The germline gives CDR1 LGHDT, CDR2 YNNKEL (reference sequence). CDR3 in DNA: TGTGCCAGCAGCCAGGGCGGGACCTCGAATTCACCCCTCCACTTT. It yields the protein CASSQGGTSNSPLHF.

The V call is TRBV10-3, the J call TRBJ2-7; either TRBD1 or TRBD2 may fit D (5 bases each). This CDR3 spans 12 amino acids. V shed 4 bases and J shed 3 bases, with 7 bases lying between them. Germline assignment: CDR1 ENHRY and CDR2 SYGVKD. CDR3: CAISGDGYEQYF. The CDR3 bases are TGTGCCATCAGTGGGGACGGCTACGAGCAGTACTTC.

This clonotype was seen just once. The chain combines TRBV11-2 with TRBJ2-3; a possible D gene is TRBD1 (5 bases). With 4 bases removed from V and 0 bases from J, the gap between germline ends came to 14 bases. This CDR3 has 16 residues. Germline V gene sequence: CDR1 SGHAT, CDR2 FQNNGV. CDR3 residues: CASSSLSRASTDTQYF. CDR3 bases: TGTGCCAGCAGCTCCCTTAGCAGGGCAAGCACAGATACGCAGTATTTT.

This clonotype came up many times. The J gene is TRBJ2-1, the V gene TRBV5-5; D is unclear. Germline V gene lookup returns CDR1 SGHKS and CDR2 YYEKEE (reference sequence). The CDR3 is 15 residues long. Trimming took off 0 bases at V and 4 bases at J, with 11 bases between the two ends. CDR3 in amino acids: CASSLAGGIYNEQFF. The CDR3 nucleotides read TGTGCCAGCAGCTTGGCTGGCGGAATTTACAATGAGCAGTTCTTC.

The chain employs TRBV12-3 or TRBV12-4 and TRBJ2-5; 12 bases map to TRBD2. The CDR3 extends over 14 amino acids. V shed 7 bases and J 7 bases; nucleotides not matched to a gene: 7. CDR3 DNA: TGTGCCAGCACCGTGACTAGCGGGGGCGGGACCCAGTACTTC. This translates into CASTVTSGGGTQYF.

The chain recombines TRBV10-3 with TRBJ1-2; 9 positions agree with TRBD1. Germline CDR1 is ENHRY and CDR2 is SYGVKD. Unmatched junction bases numbered 11, after V lost 4 bases and J lost 14 bases. The CDR3 totals 13 residues. CDR3 DNA sequence: TGTGCCATCAGTGGGCCAGGACAGGGGCTATGGACCTTC. Protein sequence: CAISGPGQGLWTF.

The CDR3 DNA follows: TGCAGTGCTAGAGCCCCGGGACAGGGTTGGGACGAGCAGTACTTC. Its protein product is CSARAPGQGWDEQYF. This chain uses TRBV20-1 with TRBJ2-7; 9 nucleotides line up with TRBD1. This CDR3 spans 15 amino acids. Germline V gives CDR1 DFQATT, CDR2 SNEGSKA (reference sequence). With V trimmed by 1 base and J by 5 bases, 9 bases remained unmatched.

This clonotype has at least ten counts. The chain links TRBV3-1 to TRBJ2-7; 14 nucleotides align to TRBD2. There are 15 residues in the CDR3. Germline-derived CDR1 and CDR2 are LGHDT and YNNKEL (reference sequence). Trimming at V came to 1 base and at J to 6 bases, leaving 2 bases not matched to a gene. CDR3 sequence reads: CASSQGGTSGGEQYF. The CDR3 nucleotides read TGTGCCAGCAGCCAAGGGGGGACTAGCGGGGGCGAGCAGTACTTC.

In its sample, this clonotype was seen a few times. The junction departs from the called germline gene at one end, perhaps through a read error. CDR3 nucleotide sequence: TGTGCCGGCAGCTTGCGTAGCGGGAGTCGCGATGAGCAGTTCTTC. Its protein is CAGSLRSGSRDEQFF. The chain links TRBV7-9 to TRBJ2-1, with 9 bases identical to TRBD2. Looked up from germline, CDR1 is SEHNR and CDR2 is FQNEAQ (reference sequence). This CDR3 is 15 amino acids long.

This clonotype was seen at least ten times. The chain carries TRBV6-2 or TRBV6-3 and TRBJ2-5; 8 nucleotides agree with TRBD2. The junction had 12 bases not matched to a gene; V was cut back by 2 bases and J by 1 base. The CDR3 is 18 amino acids. Germline V CDR1 and CDR2: MNHEY, SVGEGT. The CDR3 DNA reads as TGTGCCAGCAGTTACACCCCCGGTGAGCGGGAGAGCCAAGAGACCCAGTACTTC. As protein: CASSYTPGERESQETQYF.

This clonotype showed up just a few times. The chain joins TRBV20-1 to TRBJ2-1; 9 nucleotides line up with TRBD2. The CDR3 is 15 residues long. After removal of 0 bases from V and 3 bases from J, the junction contained 3 bases not matched to a gene. Germline V gene sequence: CDR1 DFQATT, CDR2 SNEGSKA (reference sequence). CDR3 coding DNA: TGCAGTGCTAGAGAGGCGGGGGGGAACTACAATGAGCAGTTCTTC. This encodes CSAREAGGNYNEQFF.

This chain connects TRBV30 to TRBJ2-7; D unclear. This CDR3 comprises 13 residues. Germline V gene sequence: CDR1 GTSNPN, CDR2 SVGIG (reference sequence). Trimming shortened V by 8 bases and J by 3 bases, and 17 bases separated the two germline ends. The CDR3 region is CAADGKTVYEQYF. In nucleotides, the CDR3 is TGTGCCGCTGATGGAAAAACAGTCTACGAGCAGTACTTC.

This clonotype was seen only a few times. The CDR3 sequence: CASREPYRDSQSTDTQYF. DNA for the CDR3: TGTGCCAGCAGGGAACCTTATCGGGACTCCCAATCCACAGATACGCAGTATTTT. The V gene is TRBV6-6, the J gene TRBJ2-3; the D gene is possibly TRBD2 (6 bases). V lost 6 bases to trimming and J lost 2 bases, with 24 bases between them. This CDR3 spans 18 amino acids. Germline V lookup: CDR1 MNHNY, CDR2 SVGAGI (reference sequence).

This clonotype has only a few counts. The chain combines TRBV12-3 or TRBV12-4 with TRBJ2-7; D unresolved. This CDR3 is 11 amino acids long. The V gene lost 7 bases and the J gene lost 5 bases, with 9 bases spanning the gap. CDR3 region: CASTNHNEQYF. The CDR3 DNA follows: TGTGCCAGCACCAACCACAACGAGCAGTACTTC.

V usage is TRBV5-6 and J usage is TRBJ2-2, with D uncertain. This CDR3 region has 16 residues. V was pared by 5 bases and J by 0 bases, with 14 bases between. Per the germline V gene, CDR1 is SGHDT and CDR2 is YYEEEE. CDR3 DNA: TGTGCCAGCAGAAAGTTCCGCCCTGCGAACACCGGGGAGCTGTTTTTT. It translates to CASRKFRPANTGELFF.

This clonotype has more than one count but fewer than ten. V and J are TRBV25-1 and TRBJ2-1, with 7 bases identical to TRBD2. The CDR3 spans 14 residues. The V gene end was trimmed by 11 bases and the J gene end by 0 bases; junction bases not matched to a gene: 7. Germline CDR1 reads MGHDK; CDR2 reads SYGVNS. The CDR3 region is CAAAGGSSYNEQFF. The CDR3 DNA sequence: TGTGCCGCGGCCGGGGGGAGCTCCTACAATGAGCAGTTCTTC.

This clonotype was observed a handful of times. This chain links TRBV20-1 with TRBJ1-1, with D uncertain. The CDR3 contains 16 residues. Looked up from germline, CDR1 is DFQATT and CDR2 is SNEGSKA (reference sequence). Trimming cost V 0 bases and J 1 base, with 15 bases left between them. The DNA of the CDR3 is TGCAGTGCTAGAGATCGTCTAGGAACACCGAACACTGAAGCTTTCTTT. Translated: CSARDRLGTPNTEAFF.